Presented here are 18 T cell receptor beta chains from one specimen sequenced in a study of blood T cell repertoires in COVID-19. The assay was immunoSEQ multiplex PCR, and TCRdb's table has in-frame clones only and misses some. The repertoire consists of around 120,000 clones, with around 87% occurring once and the leading ten covering 25% to 35%. The sample comprised peripheral blood. These receptors all come from a woman aged 65 to 85 with acute or convalescent COVID-19.

The CDR3 sequence is CASSLIGGGNTGELFF. The CDR3 DNA reads as TGTGCCAGCAGCTTAATCGGCGGGGGTAACACCGGGGAGCTGTTTTTT. This chain joins TRBV7-3 and TRBJ2-2; the match to TRBD2 covers 7 bases. CDR1 and CDR2 (germline): SGHTA, FQGTGA. CDR3 length: 16 residues. V was pared by 1 base and J by 2 bases, with 4 bases of the junction left unmatched.

The genes are TRBV7-2 and TRBJ1-4, with 11 bases that match TRBD1. The length of the CDR3 is 15 residues. CDR1 is SGHTA and CDR2 is FQGNSA in the germline V gene. V lost 5 bases to trimming and J lost 7 bases; unmatched junction nucleotides: 6. The CDR3 region is CASSSRTGGGEKLFF. In DNA form, the CDR3 reads TGTGCCAGCAGCAGCCGGACAGGGGGCGGTGAAAAACTGTTTTTT.

The CDR3 region has the DNA TGTGCCAGCAGCAGACCTTCCATGGGCCTGAATGAGCAGTTCTTC. It is translated as CASSRPSMGLNEQFF. The chain recombines TRBV11-2 with TRBJ2-1; D remains unclear. CDR3 length equals 15 residues. Germline-derived CDR1 and CDR2 are SGHAT and FQNNGV. The V end lost 5 bases, the J end lost 7 bases, and 18 bases lay between the germline ends.

This clone was found a few times. This chain connects TRBV15 to TRBJ2-5; TRBD2 matches 14 bases. The germline V gene encodes CDR1 LNHNV and CDR2 YYDKDF (reference sequence). The CDR3 extends over 17 amino acids. With 3 bases clipped from V and 7 bases from J, the junction kept 10 bases outside the gene matches. The CDR3 region has the DNA TGTGCCACCAGCAGCTTTAGGGGGACTAGCGGGGGCGTGACCCAGTACTTC. Amino acids: CATSSFRGTSGGVTQYF.

This clone was observed a few times. The chain has TRBV19 and TRBJ1-3, with D possibly TRBD1 on 5 matching bases. V was trimmed by 6 bases and J by 3 bases, leaving 9 bases between them. The CDR3 consists of 13 residues. Germline CDR1 LNHDA, CDR2 SQIVND (reference sequence). The CDR3 region has the DNA TGTGCCAGTAGGATGGGACTTGGAAACACCATATATTTT. Translation: CASRMGLGNTIYF.

V and J are TRBV9 and TRBJ2-1; 11 bases match TRBD1. In germline, CDR1 is SGDLS, CDR2 YYNGEE. Germline trimming cut 0 bases from V and 4 bases from J; bases unmatched to any gene: 12. The CDR3 is made up of 19 amino acids. The CDR3 nucleotides are TGTGCCAGCAGCGTAGCCCGCGCAGGACAGGGGGCTGGTTACAATGAGCAGTTCTTC. Its protein is CASSVARAGQGAGYNEQFF.

This chain links TRBV30 with TRBJ1-2; D is ambiguous. V dropped 4 bases and J dropped 8 bases, with 14 bases sitting between them. CDR1 is GTSNPN and CDR2 is SVGIG in the germline V gene (reference sequence). The CDR3 loop spans 12 amino acids. The CDR3 nucleotides are TGTGCCTGGACTCCCCGGGAGTTAGGCTACACCTTC. This codes for CAWTPRELGYTF.

The chain uses TRBV28 and TRBJ1-2, with D perhaps TRBD1 (6 bases). Germline CDR1 reads MDHEN; CDR2 reads SYDVKM. The CDR3 has 13 amino acids. V gave up 7 bases and J gave up 4 bases, with 13 bases separating them. The CDR3 nucleotides are TGTGCCAGCACTCAACAGGGACCCTATGGCTACACCTTC. The encoded protein is CASTQQGPYGYTF.

The chain joins TRBV5-4 to TRBJ1-2, with TRBD1 identical over 8 bases. The V and J ends lost 2 bases and 7 bases, in that order; junction bases with no gene match: 10. Germline CDR1 SGHNT, CDR2 YYREEE (reference sequence). The CDR3 is 15 amino acids. In DNA, the CDR3 is TGTGCCAGCAGCTTACCTGGACAGGGCTTTTTTGGCTACACCTTC. Its translation: CASSLPGQGFFGYTF.

The J gene is TRBJ2-1, the V gene TRBV10-1, with TRBD2 identical over 12 bases. Germline CDR1 WNHNN, CDR2 SYGVQD (reference sequence). CDR3 length: 18 residues. J was trimmed by 0 bases and V by 4 bases; bases with no gene match: 7. The CDR3 nucleotides read TGCGCCAGCAGTGGGACTAGCGGGGCGTCGAGCTCCTACAATGAGCAGTTCTTC. Its protein product is CASSGTSGASSSYNEQFF.

V and J are TRBV30 and TRBJ1-1, with a weak D call TRBD1 (6 bases). V was trimmed by 2 bases and J by 5 bases, leaving 12 bases between them. CDR3 size: 13 residues. Germline values: CDR1 GTSNPN, CDR2 SVGIG (reference sequence). CDR3 bases: TGTGCCTGGAGTACATCTGGACAGACTGAAGCTTTCTTT. This sequence encodes CAWSTSGQTEAFF.

This clone was found once. The chain has TRBV12-3 or TRBV12-4 and TRBJ1-1, with 7 bases matching TRBD1. The CDR3 length is 13 residues. The trim removed 6 bases at V and 3 bases at J, leaving 4 bases unmatched. The CDR3 nucleotides are TGTGCCAGCAGCCTTACAGGGGACACTGAAGCTTTCTTT. This codes for CASSLTGDTEAFF.

V gene TRBV6-5 combines with J gene TRBJ2-5; possible D gene TRBD1, 6 bases. Per the germline V gene, CDR1 is MNHEY and CDR2 is SVGAGI. V was clipped by 6 bases and J by 0 bases, with 8 bases between them. The CDR3 runs to 13 residues. Written as DNA, the CDR3 is TGTGCCAGCAGCGGACAGAACCAAGAGACCCAGTACTTC. It encodes CASSGQNQETQYF.

This rearrangement joins TRBV27 to TRBJ1-2, with a weak D call TRBD1 (5 bases). Trimming removed 4 bases at V and 8 bases at J, with 11 bases between. The V gene's germline CDR1 is MNHEY and CDR2 SMNVEV (reference sequence). The CDR3 is made up of 12 amino acids. The CDR3 DNA reads as TGTGCCAGCAGTTCAGGGCCCGGAGGCTACACCTTC. This codes for CASSSGPGGYTF.

The V and J genes are TRBV5-1 and TRBJ1-1, with D possibly matching TRBD1 (6 bases). Germline CDR1 SGHRS, CDR2 YFSETQ. CDR3 size: 15 residues. V was shortened by 0 bases and J by 1 base, with 10 bases between the two germline ends. The CDR3 nucleotides are TGCGCCAGCAGCTTGGCGGTAGGGGGGAACACTGAAGCTTTCTTT. It specifies CASSLAVGGNTEAFF.

This chain connects TRBV7-9 to TRBJ2-2; the D is unclear. Germline V gene lookup returns CDR1 SEHNR and CDR2 FQNEAQ (reference sequence). Trimming took 8 bases from V and 4 from J, leaving 14 bases between them. The CDR3 runs to 14 residues. Here the CDR3 DNA reads TGTGCCAGCCTGTCCAGAAACCCCACCGGGGAGCTGTTTTTT. It encodes CASLSRNPTGELFF.

CDR3 bases: TGTGCCACCAGTGATGCCCGACTAGCGGGGACCCAAGAGACCCAGTACTTC. This translates into CATSDARLAGTQETQYF. The chain uses TRBV24-1 and TRBJ2-5; TRBD2 matches at 11 bases. The CDR3 runs 17 residues. The V segment lost 3 bases and the J segment 1 base; nucleotides outside the gene matches: 6. Germline V gene lookup returns CDR1 KGHDR and CDR2 SFDVKD.

V and J are TRBV7-3 and TRBJ1-2; TRBD1 matches 9 bases. Germline V gives CDR1 SGHTA, CDR2 FQGTGA. J was trimmed by 0 bases and V by 4 bases; bases with no gene match: 15. The CDR3 is made up of 19 amino acids. The CDR3 spells CASSYSGGTGYRANYGYTF. DNA of the CDR3: TGTGCCAGCAGCTATTCCGGCGGGACAGGGTACCGAGCTAACTATGGCTACACCTTC. The entire variable domain, with the rest obtained from reference TRBV7-3 and TRBJ1-2, is as follows: GAGVSQTPSNKVTEKGKYVELRCDPISGHTALYWYRQSLGQGPEFLIYFQGTGAADDSGLPNDRFFAVRPEGSVSTLKIQRTERGDSAVYLCASSYSGGTGYRANYGYTFGSGTRLTVV.